The entry that follows covers one T cell receptor (beta chain) sequence. TCRdb re-called the RACE reads with MiXCR, one entry per CDR3 protein. This table holds roughly 71,000 distinct CDR3 sequences, around 10% found once. Time point described: patch test 3, about 24 weeks after DPC sensitization. Indicated treatment: therapeutic diphenylcyclopropenone sensitization with weekly scalp DPC. The data derive from a study of human T cells and chemical hapten exposure. This TCR came from a woman aged 45-60 years with alopecia areata. Some clones in this sample may be carry-over from other donors' samples. The source was whole blood, collected in connection with sensitization to the hapten diphenylcyclopropenone (DPC).

The CDR3 DNA sequence: TGTGCCAGCAGTTTATGGACGGAGGCGGAGAATGAGCAGTTCTTC. This sequence encodes CASSLWTEAENEQFF. The chain uses TRBV28 and TRBJ2-1, with a tentative D call TRBD2 (5 bases). The CDR3 runs to 15 residues. The germline V gene has CDR1 MDHEN and CDR2 SYDVKM. Trimming stripped 0 bases from V and 7 bases from J, with 13 bases between.